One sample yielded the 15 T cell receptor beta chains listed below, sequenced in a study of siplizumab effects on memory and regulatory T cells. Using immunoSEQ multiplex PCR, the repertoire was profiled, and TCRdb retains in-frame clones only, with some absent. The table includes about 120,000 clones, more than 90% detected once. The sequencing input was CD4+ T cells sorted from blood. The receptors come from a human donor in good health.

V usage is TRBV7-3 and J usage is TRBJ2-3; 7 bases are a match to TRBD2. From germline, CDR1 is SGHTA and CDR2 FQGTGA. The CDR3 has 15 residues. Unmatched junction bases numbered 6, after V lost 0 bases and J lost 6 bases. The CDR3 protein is CASSLTGAGVDTQYF. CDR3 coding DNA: TGTGCCAGCAGCTTAACCGGGGCGGGAGTGGATACGCAGTATTTT.

The CDR3, as DNA: TGTGCCTGGAGTGTAAAGAATGAGCAGTACTTC. The encoded protein is CAWSVKNEQYF. The chain is built from TRBV30 and TRBJ2-7, with D uncertain. Deletions cut 0 bases from V and 7 bases from J, with 7 bases between. The CDR3 contains 11 residues. Germline loops: CDR1 GTSNPN, CDR2 SVGIG (reference sequence).

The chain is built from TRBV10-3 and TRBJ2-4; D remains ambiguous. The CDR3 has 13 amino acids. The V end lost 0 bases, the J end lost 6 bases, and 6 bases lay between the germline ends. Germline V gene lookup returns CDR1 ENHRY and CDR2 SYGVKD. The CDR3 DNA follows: TGTGCCATCAGTGAGTCGGGATCAAACATTCAGTACTTC. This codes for CAISESGSNIQYF.

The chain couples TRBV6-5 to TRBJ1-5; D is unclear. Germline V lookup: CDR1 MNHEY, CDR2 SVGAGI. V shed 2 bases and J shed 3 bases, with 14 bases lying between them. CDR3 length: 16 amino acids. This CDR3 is CASSYQGPGTNQPQHF. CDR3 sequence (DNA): TGTGCCAGCAGTTACCAAGGGCCGGGAACCAATCAGCCCCAGCATTTT.

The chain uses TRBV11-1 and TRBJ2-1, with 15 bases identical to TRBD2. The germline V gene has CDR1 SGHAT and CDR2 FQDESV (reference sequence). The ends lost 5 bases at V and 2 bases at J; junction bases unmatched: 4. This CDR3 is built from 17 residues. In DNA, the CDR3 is TGTGCCAGCAGCACGGGGACTAGCGGGGGGACCTACAATGAGCAGTTCTTC. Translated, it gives CASSTGTSGGTYNEQFF.

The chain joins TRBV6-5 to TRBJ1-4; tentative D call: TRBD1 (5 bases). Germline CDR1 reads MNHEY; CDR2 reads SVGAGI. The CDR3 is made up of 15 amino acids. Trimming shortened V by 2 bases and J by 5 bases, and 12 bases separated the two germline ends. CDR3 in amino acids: CASSYARDHNEKLFF. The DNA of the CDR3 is TGTGCCAGCAGTTACGCCCGGGACCACAATGAAAAACTGTTTTTT.

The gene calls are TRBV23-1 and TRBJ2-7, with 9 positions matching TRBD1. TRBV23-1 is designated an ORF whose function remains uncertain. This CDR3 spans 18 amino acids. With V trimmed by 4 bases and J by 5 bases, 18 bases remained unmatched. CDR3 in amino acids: CASSPLQFSGTGHNEQYF. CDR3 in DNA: TGCGCCAGCAGTCCATTACAATTTTCCGGGACAGGGCATAACGAGCAGTACTTC.

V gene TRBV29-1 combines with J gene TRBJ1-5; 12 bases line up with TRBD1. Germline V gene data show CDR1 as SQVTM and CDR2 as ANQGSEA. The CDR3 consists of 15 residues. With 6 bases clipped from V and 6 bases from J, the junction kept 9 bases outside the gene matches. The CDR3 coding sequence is TGCAGCGTCGCAACCGGGACAGGGGGCGGTCAGCCCCAGCATTTT. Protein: CSVATGTGGGQPQHF.

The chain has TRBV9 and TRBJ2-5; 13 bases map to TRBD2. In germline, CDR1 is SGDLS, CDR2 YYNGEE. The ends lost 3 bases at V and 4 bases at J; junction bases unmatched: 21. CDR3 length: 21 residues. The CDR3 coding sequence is TGTGCCAGCAGCGCGGAACTAGCGGGGGGGGCGGAGGCCCCCACCGCAGAGACCCAGTACTTC. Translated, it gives CASSAELAGGAEAPTAETQYF. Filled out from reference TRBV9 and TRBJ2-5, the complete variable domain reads DSGVTQTPKHLITATGQRVTLRCSPRSGDLSVYWYQQSLDQGLQFLIQYYNGEERAKGNILERFSAQQFPDLHSELNLSSLELGDSALYFCASSAELAGGAEAPTAETQYFGPGTRLLVL.

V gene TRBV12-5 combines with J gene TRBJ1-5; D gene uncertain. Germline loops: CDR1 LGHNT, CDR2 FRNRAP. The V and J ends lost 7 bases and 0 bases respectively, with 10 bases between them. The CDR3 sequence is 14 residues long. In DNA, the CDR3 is TGTGCTAGTGCCACCGGCTATAGCAATCAGCCCCAGCATTTT. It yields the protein CASATGYSNQPQHF.

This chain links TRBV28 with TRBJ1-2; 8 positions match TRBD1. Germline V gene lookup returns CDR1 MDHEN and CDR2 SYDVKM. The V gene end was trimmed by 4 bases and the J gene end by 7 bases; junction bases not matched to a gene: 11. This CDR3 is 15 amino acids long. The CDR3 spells CASSWSNGQGGGYTF. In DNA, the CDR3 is TGTGCCAGCAGTTGGTCGAATGGACAGGGAGGTGGCTACACCTTC.

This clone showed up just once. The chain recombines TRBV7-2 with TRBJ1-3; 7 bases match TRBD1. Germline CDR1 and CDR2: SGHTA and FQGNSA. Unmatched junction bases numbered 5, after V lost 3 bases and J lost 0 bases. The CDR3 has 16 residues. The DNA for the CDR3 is TGTGCCAGCAGCTTTGGCAGGGGGAGCTCTGGAAACACCATATATTTT. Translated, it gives CASSFGRGSSGNTIYF.

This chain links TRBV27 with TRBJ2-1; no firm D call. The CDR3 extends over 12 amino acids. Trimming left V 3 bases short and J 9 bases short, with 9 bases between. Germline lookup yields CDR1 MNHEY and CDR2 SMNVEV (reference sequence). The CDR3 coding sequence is TGTGCCAGCAGTTTCTGGTCTGGTGAGCAGTTCTTC. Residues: CASSFWSGEQFF.

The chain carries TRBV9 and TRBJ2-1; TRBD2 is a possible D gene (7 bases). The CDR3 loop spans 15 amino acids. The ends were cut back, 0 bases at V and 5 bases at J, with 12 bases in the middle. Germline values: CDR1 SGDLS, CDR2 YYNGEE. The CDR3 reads CASSVAGRGNNEQFF. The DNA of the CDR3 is TGTGCCAGCAGCGTAGCGGGGAGGGGGAACAATGAGCAGTTCTTC. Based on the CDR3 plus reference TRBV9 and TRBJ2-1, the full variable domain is DSGVTQTPKHLITATGQRVTLRCSPRSGDLSVYWYQQSLDQGLQFLIQYYNGEERAKGNILERFSAQQFPDLHSELNLSSLELGDSALYFCASSVAGRGNNEQFFGPGTRLTVL.

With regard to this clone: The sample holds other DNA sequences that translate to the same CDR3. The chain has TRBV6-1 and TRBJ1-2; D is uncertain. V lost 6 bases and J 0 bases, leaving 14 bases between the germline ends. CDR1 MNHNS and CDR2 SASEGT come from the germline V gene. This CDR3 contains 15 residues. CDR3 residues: CASREQGIANYGYTF. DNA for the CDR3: TGTGCCAGCAGGGAACAAGGTATAGCTAACTATGGCTACACCTTC.